This TCR beta chain was retrieved from a study of blood T cell repertoires in COVID-19. Assay: immunoSEQ multiplex PCR; the TCRdb copy retains only in-frame clones and omits some. The profile shows some 95,000 clones, roughly 72% of them singletons. Trimming cost V 10 bases and J 2 bases, with 15 bases left between them. Germline CDR1 reads MNHNY; CDR2 reads SVGAGI (reference sequence). The CDR3 length is 14 residues. The V gene is TRBV6-6, the J gene TRBJ1-3; D not certain. The sequence was collected from a man in his 70s with acute or convalescent COVID-19. The sequenced sample consisted of peripheral blood. The CDR3 region is CATHYSGPGNTIYF. In nucleotides, the CDR3 is TGTGCCACTCATTACAGCGGACCTGGAAACACCATATATTTT.